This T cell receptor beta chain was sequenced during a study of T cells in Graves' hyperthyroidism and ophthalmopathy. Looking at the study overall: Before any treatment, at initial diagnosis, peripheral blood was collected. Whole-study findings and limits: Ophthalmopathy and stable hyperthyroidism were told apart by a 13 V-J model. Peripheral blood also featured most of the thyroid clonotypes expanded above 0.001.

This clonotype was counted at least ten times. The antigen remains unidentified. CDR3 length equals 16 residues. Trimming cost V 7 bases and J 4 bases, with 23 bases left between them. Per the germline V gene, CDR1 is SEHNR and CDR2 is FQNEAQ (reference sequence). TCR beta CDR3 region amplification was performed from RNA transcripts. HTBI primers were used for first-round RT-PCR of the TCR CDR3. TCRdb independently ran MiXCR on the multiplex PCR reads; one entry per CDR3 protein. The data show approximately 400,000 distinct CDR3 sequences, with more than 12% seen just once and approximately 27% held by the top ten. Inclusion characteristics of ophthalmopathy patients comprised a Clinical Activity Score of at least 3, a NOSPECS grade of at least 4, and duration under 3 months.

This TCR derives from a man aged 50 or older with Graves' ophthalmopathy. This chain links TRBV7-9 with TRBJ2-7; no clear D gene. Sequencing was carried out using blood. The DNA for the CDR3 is TGTGCCAGCACCCCGACTGGGAACGTAGCTGTTTACGAGCAGTACTTC. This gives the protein CASTPTGNVAVYEQYF.